This T cell receptor beta chain was obtained from a study of identical twins. A single record per CDR3 protein comes from TCRdb applying MiXCR to the 5' RACE reads. This table has about 200,000 distinct CDR3 sequences, roughly 15% appearing once. In regard to this clonotype: Its antigen is undetermined.

Whole-study findings and limits: The study drew conclusions from cross-sectional statistical analysis, not from following the same donors. There was more out-of-frame TCR alpha sharing in monozygotic twins than models estimated.

The germline gives CDR1 MNHEY, CDR2 SVGEGT. The V end lost 6 bases, the J end lost 4 bases, and 12 bases lay between the germline ends. The CDR3 sequence is 13 residues long. Another study also made use of these data, one on T cells expressing NK-cell markers. That paper states: Sequencing of TCR beta repertoires drew on sorted CD3+CD56+NKG2C+, CD3+CD56+NKG2C- and CD3+CD56-NKG2C+ T cells. For about 6 donors, the dominant NKG2C+ clonotypes made up about 1.0-7.5% of their CD8+ T cells.

This chain links TRBV6-2 or TRBV6-3 with TRBJ1-1, with a weak D call TRBD1 (5 bases). The sequenced sample was CD8+ T cells sorted from blood. The source is a young woman in good health. CDR3 sequence (DNA): TGTGCCAGCAGCCGCAGGGAGGGCACTGAAGCTTTCTTT. As protein: CASSRREGTEAFF.